The T cell receptor (beta chain) under discussion was sequenced for a study of CD8 T cells in ankylosing spondylitis. This clonotype came up many times. MiXCR, run by TCRdb on the 5' RACE reads, gives a single entry per CDR3 protein. The sample gives around 75,000 distinct CDR3 sequences, less than 6% of which show up once; around 2.2% is in the top ten. The source material was blood, either unsorted or a sorted T cell fraction (not recorded which). This receptor was taken from a male donor with ankylosing spondylitis or in good health (not recorded which).

CDR3 amino acids: CASSPSSRHDKAGNEQFF. The CDR3 nucleotides read TGTGCCAGCAGCCCCTCCTCTCGACACGATAAAGCAGGCAATGAGCAGTTCTTC. The genes are TRBV7-9 and TRBJ2-1, with D hard to call. The CDR3 sequence is 18 residues long. With 5 bases removed from V and 6 bases from J, the gap between germline ends came to 26 bases. CDR1 SEHNR and CDR2 FQNEAQ come from the germline V gene (reference sequence).